Listed below are T cell receptor beta chains from one sample, sequenced in a study of blood T cell repertoires in COVID-19. Sequenced by immunoSEQ multiplex PCR; TCRdb stores in-frame clones only, minus some. The table includes 250,000 to 300,000 clones, 86% detected once. Source material: peripheral blood. The receptor set was obtained from a man younger than 35 with active or convalescent COVID-19. The CDR3 runs from the conserved cysteine through the conserved F or W. A D gene is named only where the DNA matches it firmly. Only part of the rows carry a size: once, few, many, or a class if the clone is expanded.

v_gene	j_gene	d_gene	abundance	CDR3aa	CDR3nt
TRBV28	TRBJ2-7	.	.	CASSTGTVYEQYF	TGTGCCAGCTCGACAGGGACTGTCTACGAGCAGTACTTC
TRBV6-1	TRBJ2-7	TRBD2	once	CASSDPGDYPYEQYF	TGTGCCAGCAGTGACCCCGGGGACTACCCCTACGAGCAGTACTTC
TRBV19	TRBJ2-2	TRBD1	.	CASYAGTGTGELFF	TGTGCCAGTTATGCCGGGACAGGCACCGGGGAGCTGTTTTTT
TRBV5-4	TRBJ2-2	.	.	CASKLRGRGQNTGELFF	TGTGCCAGCAAACTTCGAGGGCGCGGGCAGAACACCGGGGAGCTGTTTTTT
TRBV25-1	TRBJ1-3	.	.	CASSYSGAGNTIYF	TGTGCCAGCAGTTACTCCGGGGCTGGAAACACCATATATTTT
TRBV28	TRBJ1-1	.	.	CASSEAGLNENTEAFF	TGTGCCAGCAGTGAAGCGGGACTGAACGAGAACACTGAAGCTTTCTTT
TRBV7-3	TRBJ2-3	.	.	CASSLTSGPGVDTQYF	TGTGCCAGCAGCTTAACCTCCGGTCCGGGTGTAGATACGCAGTATTTT
TRBV5-4	TRBJ2-1	TRBD2	.	CASSLYASGTYNEQFF	TGTGCCAGCAGCTTGTATGCCAGCGGGACTTACAATGAGCAGTTCTTC
TRBV2	TRBJ2-3	TRBD2	once	CASRLAVRTDTQYF	TGTGCCAGCCGACTAGCGGTTCGCACAGATACGCAGTATTTT
TRBV5-1	TRBJ1-2	.	once	CASSLGAQASYGYTF	TGCGCCAGCAGCTTGGGGGCCCAAGCCTCCTATGGCTACACCTTC
TRBV15	TRBJ2-7	.	.	CATSRDQGNGQYF	TGTGCCACCAGCAGAGACCAGGGTAACGGGCAGTACTTC
TRBV19	TRBJ2-3	TRBD1	once	CASMRGLTDTQYF	TGTGCCAGTATGAGGGGGCTCACAGATACGCAGTATTTT
TRBV9	TRBJ2-3	TRBD1	.	CASSALPPGTGGTDTQYF	TGTGCCAGCAGCGCACTCCCTCCCGGGACAGGGGGTACAGATACGCAGTATTTT
TRBV12-3/TRBV12-4	TRBJ2-1	.	.	CASSIYNEQFF	TGTGCCAGCAGCATTTACAATGAGCAGTTCTTC
TRBV11-2	TRBJ1-2	.	.	CASSFPNQWQSSNGYTF	TGTGCCAGCAGCTTCCCGAACCAGTGGCAGTCATCGAATGGCTACACCTTC
TRBV11-2	TRBJ1-1	.	.	CASSLRGGTEAFF	TGTGCCAGCAGCTTGAGAGGAGGCACTGAAGCTTTCTTT
TRBV12-3/TRBV12-4	TRBJ2-7	.	.	CASSLIGLDEQYF	TGTGCCAGCAGCTTAATCGGGTTGGACGAGCAGTACTTC